A selection of T cell receptor beta chains follows, all from one sample in a study of monozygotic twins with inflammatory bowel disease. TCRdb reprocessed the 5' RACE reads; each CDR3 protein has one entry and no DNA is given. This sample's table has 400,000 to 500,000 distinct CDR3 sequences. The sequenced material came from blood. These receptors originate from a human donor with ulcerative colitis or Crohn's disease, or a healthy co-twin of an affected twin (not recorded which). Both conserved end residues are part of each CDR3.

J,V,CDR3
TRBJ1-1,TRBV18,CASSPNQDTEAFF
TRBJ2-1,TRBV5-4,CASSASPYNEQFF
TRBJ2-7,TRBV20-1,CSAIAPSYEQYF
TRBJ1-5,TRBV21-1,CASSNVGQPQHF
TRBJ1-2,TRBV14,CASSPFRGENYGYTF
TRBJ2-7,TRBV3-1,CASSPSQNEQYF
TRBJ1-4,TRBV27,CASSLTGTLSEKLFF
TRBJ2-2,TRBV20-1,CSARTASGAVTGELFF
TRBJ2-2,TRBV11-2,CASSLTRGRRTGELFF
TRBJ2-7,TRBV7-2,CASSLDYYEQYF
TRBJ1-5,TRBV3-1,CASSQDRQGGNQPQHF
TRBJ2-5,TRBV20-1,CSAGTSGVGGTQYF
TRBJ2-1,TRBV29-1,CSGEGSGRPFF
TRBJ2-3,TRBV10-3,CAISEGTTDTQYF
TRBJ1-1,TRBV18,CASSLEQGFEAFF
TRBJ2-6,TRBV5-4,CASSLDSNAGANVLTF
TRBJ2-6,TRBV12-3/TRBV12-4,CASRDDRGPGANVLTF
TRBJ1-2,TRBV3-1,CASRPSTGAGNGYTF
TRBJ1-1,TRBV7-9,CAGTLDTEAFF
TRBJ1-2,TRBV6-5,CASGGHYGYTF
TRBJ1-4,TRBV29-1,CSVVVAVGEKLFF
TRBJ2-2,TRBV30,CAWSTMGQGTGELFF
TRBJ2-7,TRBV7-9,CASSPNPGSSDSYEQYF
TRBJ1-5,TRBV27,CASSSRQGGQPQHF
TRBJ2-1,TRBV4-1,CASSPGTSGSAYNEQFF
TRBJ2-1,TRBV7-2,CASSLNGYNEQFF
TRBJ2-1,TRBV18,CASSPGTGKSSYNEQFF
TRBJ2-2,TRBV4-1,CASSPLIAGELFF
TRBJ2-5,TRBV6-2/TRBV6-3,CASSYSISRRETQYF
TRBJ1-1,TRBV5-1,CASSRDGYTEAFF
TRBJ1-5,TRBV19,CASSITGDNQPQHF
TRBJ2-7,TRBV28,CASSLVVVGLQYF
TRBJ2-3,TRBV10-3,CAISGPGSGTDTQYF
TRBJ2-7,TRBV6-5,CASSYGLADYEQYF
TRBJ1-5,TRBV6-6,CASSPPSGNQPQHF
TRBJ1-1,TRBV7-2,CASSTQRAAEAFF
TRBJ2-2,TRBV7-2,CASSTTGFSSGELFF
TRBJ2-7,TRBV10-3,CAISVGDQGRYEQYF
TRBJ1-1,TRBV5-6,CASSLTVDTEAFF
TRBJ2-6,TRBV5-4,CASSPGGTHGSGANVLTF
TRBJ1-1,TRBV15,CATSADRAAEAFF
TRBJ2-7,TRBV27,CASGERYEQYF
TRBJ1-2,TRBV27,CASSSGDRGREGYGYTF
TRBJ2-3,TRBV24-1,CATSDPGDTQYF
TRBJ1-3,TRBV9,CASSVDPTGLGNTIYF
TRBJ2-1,TRBV7-2,CASSLGLAGGRWNEQFF
TRBJ2-7,TRBV10-2,CASSESGRSACDF